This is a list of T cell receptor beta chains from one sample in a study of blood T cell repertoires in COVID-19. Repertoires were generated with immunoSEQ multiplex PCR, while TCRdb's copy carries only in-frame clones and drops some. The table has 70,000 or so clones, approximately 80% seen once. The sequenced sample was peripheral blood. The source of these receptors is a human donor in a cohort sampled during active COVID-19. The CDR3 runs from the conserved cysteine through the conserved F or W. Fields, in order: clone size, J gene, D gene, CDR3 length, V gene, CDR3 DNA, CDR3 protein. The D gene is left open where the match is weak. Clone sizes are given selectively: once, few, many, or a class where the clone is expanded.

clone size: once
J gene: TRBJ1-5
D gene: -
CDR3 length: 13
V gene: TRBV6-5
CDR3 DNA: TGTGCCAGCAGGGCCGGGGGGTTTCAGCCCCAGCATTTT
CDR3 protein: CASRAGGFQPQHF

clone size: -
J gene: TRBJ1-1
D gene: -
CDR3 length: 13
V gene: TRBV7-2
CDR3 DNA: TGTGCCAGCAGCTCCCTCGGACAGCAGGGAGCTTTCTTT
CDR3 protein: CASSSLGQQGAFF

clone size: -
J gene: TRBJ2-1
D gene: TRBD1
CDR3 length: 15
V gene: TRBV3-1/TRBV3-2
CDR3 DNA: TGTGCCAGCAGCCAGGAACGGACAGGACGAAATGAGCAGTTCTTC
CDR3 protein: CASSQERTGRNEQFF

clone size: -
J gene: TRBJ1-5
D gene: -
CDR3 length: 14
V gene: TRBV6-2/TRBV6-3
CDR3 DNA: TGTGCCAGCAGTCACGGGGGGGGAAATCAGCCCCAGCATTTT
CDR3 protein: CASSHGGGNQPQHF

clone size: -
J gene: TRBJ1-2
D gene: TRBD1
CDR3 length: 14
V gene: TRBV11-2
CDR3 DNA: TGTGCCAGCAGCCGACAGGGGGCGGCCTATGGCTACACCTTC
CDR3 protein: CASSRQGAAYGYTF

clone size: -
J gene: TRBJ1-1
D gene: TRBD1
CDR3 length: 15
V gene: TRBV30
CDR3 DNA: TGTGCCTGGAGCGGAGGGACAGCCAGTAACACTGAAGCTTTCTTT
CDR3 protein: CAWSGGTASNTEAFF

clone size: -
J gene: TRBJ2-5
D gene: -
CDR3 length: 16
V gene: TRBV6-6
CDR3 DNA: TGTGCCAGCAGTTACTCGAGCCGGGGGGCCCAAGAGACCCAGTACTTC
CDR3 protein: CASSYSSRGAQETQYF

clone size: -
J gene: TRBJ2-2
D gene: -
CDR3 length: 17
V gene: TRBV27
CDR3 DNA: TGTGCCAGCAGAAATACTGGGCAGCCCGCGAACACCGGGGAGCTGTTTTTT
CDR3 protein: CASRNTGQPANTGELFF

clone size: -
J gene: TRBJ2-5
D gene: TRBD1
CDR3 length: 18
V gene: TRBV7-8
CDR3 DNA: TGTGCCAGCAGCTTAGGGAGAAGGGCCAGGGGGATCCGGGAGACCCAGTACTTC
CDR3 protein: CASSLGRRARGIRETQYF

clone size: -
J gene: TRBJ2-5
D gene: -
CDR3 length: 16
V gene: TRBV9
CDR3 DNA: TGTGCCAGCAGCGTAGCTACGGCGGGGGCCGGGGAGACCCAGTACTTC
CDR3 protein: CASSVATAGAGETQYF

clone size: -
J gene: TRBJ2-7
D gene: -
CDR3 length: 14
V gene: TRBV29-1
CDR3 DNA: TGCAGCGTCTATTCAGGGGATGTACTGTACGAGCAGTACTTC
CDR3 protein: CSVYSGDVLYEQYF

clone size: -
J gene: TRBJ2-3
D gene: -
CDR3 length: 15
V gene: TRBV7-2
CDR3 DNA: TGTGCCAGCAGCTTAAGAGCGGGCGACACAGATACGCAGTATTTT
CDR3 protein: CASSLRAGDTDTQYF

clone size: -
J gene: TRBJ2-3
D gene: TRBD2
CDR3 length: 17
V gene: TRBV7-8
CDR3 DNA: TGTGCCAGCAGCTTAGAAGCGGGAGGAAGCTTCACAGATACGCAGTATTTT
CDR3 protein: CASSLEAGGSFTDTQYF

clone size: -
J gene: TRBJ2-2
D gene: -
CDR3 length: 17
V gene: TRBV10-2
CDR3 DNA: TGCGCCAGCAGTGAGTCGAGAGGCGGAGGGAAGGCCGGGGAGCTGTTTTTT
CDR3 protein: CASSESRGGGKAGELFF

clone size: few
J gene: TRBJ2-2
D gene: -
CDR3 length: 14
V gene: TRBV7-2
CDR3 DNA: TGTGCCAGCAGCGGGCAGGGAGGCACCGGGGAGCTGTTTTTT
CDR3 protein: CASSGQGGTGELFF

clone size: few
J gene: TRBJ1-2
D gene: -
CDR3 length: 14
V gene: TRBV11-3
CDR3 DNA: TGTGCCAGCAGCTTAAGTTCTGGGAGCTATGGCTACACCTTC
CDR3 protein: CASSLSSGSYGYTF

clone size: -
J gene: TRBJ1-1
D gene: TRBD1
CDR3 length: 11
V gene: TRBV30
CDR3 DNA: TGTGCCTGCTCCGGACAGGTTGAAGCTTTCTTT
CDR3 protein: CACSGQVEAFF

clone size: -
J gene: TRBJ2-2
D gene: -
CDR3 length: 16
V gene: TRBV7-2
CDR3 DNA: TGTGCCAGCAGTAGCTATGGCGGCGCGAACACCGGGGAGCTGTTTTTT
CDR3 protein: CASSSYGGANTGELFF

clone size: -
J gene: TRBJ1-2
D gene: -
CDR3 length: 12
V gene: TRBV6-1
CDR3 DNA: TGTGCCAGCAGTGAGACAGGCTATGGCTACACCTTC
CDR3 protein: CASSETGYGYTF

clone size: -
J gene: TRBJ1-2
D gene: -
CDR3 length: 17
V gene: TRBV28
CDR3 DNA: TGTGCCAGCAGTTTATACAATCCACGGGGGGTGAACTATGGCTACACCTTC
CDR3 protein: CASSLYNPRGVNYGYTF

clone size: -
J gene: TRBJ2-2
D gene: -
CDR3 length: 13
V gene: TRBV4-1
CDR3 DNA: TGCGCCAGCAGCCAAGACGGGTATGGGGAGCTGTTTTTT
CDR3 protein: CASSQDGYGELFF